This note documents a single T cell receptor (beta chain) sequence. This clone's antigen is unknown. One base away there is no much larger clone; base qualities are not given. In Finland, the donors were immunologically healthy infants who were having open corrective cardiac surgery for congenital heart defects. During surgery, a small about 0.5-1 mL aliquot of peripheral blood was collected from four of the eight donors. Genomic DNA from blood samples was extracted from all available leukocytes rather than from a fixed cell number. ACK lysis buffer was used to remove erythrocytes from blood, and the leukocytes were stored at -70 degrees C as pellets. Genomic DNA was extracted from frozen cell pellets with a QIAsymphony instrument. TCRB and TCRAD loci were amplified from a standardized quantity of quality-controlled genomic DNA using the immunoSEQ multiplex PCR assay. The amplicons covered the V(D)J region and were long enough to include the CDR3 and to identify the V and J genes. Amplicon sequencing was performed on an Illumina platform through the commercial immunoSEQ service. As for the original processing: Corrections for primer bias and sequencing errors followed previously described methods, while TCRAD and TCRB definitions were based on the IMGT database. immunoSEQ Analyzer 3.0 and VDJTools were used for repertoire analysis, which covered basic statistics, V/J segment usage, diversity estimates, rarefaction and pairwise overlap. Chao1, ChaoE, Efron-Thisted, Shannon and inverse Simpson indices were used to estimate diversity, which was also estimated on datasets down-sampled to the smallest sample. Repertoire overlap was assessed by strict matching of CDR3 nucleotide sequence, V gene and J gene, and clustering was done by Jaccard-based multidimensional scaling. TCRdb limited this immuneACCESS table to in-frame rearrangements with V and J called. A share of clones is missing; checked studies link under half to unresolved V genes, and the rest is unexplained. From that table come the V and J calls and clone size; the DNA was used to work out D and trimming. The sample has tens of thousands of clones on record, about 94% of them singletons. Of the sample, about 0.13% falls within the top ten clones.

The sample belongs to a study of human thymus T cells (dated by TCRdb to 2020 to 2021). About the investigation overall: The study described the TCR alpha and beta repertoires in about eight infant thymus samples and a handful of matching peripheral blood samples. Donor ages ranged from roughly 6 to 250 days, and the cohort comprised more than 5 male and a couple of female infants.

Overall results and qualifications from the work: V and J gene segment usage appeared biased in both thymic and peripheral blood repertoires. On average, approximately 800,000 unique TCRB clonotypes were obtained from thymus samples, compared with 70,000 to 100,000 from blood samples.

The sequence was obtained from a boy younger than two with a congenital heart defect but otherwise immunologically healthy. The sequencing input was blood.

The DNA sequence reads TGTGCCAGCAGTTACCGGACTAGCGGGAATGAGCAGTTCTTC. This yields the protein CASSYRTSGNEQFF. The chain uses TRBV27 and TRBJ2-1, with 11 central nucleotides matching TRBD2. Taken from cysteine to phenylalanine, the CDR3 has 14 residues. The read is trimmed to its CDR3 DNA, 42 bases read in frame from base 1. Unmatched junction bases come to 3, with V trimmed by 4 bases and J by 7 bases. The germline V gene encodes CDR1 MNHEY and CDR2 SMNVEV (reference sequence).